In its sample, the clone carrying this T cell receptor beta chain ranks as medium-sized. The record originates from a study of liver allograft versus peripheral blood T cells. In the study overall: Recipients' peripheral blood served as the comparator for T cell receptor repertoires in transplanted livers.

One entry per CDR3 protein, called by TCRdb with MiXCR from the reads. Among some 7,000 distinct CDR3 sequences listed, approximately 15% were seen once. The CDR3 covers 15 residues. Germline V gene sequence: CDR1 ENHRY, CDR2 SYGVKD. V was trimmed by 0 bases and J by 1 base, leaving 8 bases between them. The TCR was taken from a human patient who had a liver transplant. Certain T cells may be donor cells from the graft. The chain couples TRBV10-3 to TRBJ2-3, with D uncertain. The CDR3 is CAISESQPGTDTQYF. The CDR3 DNA reads as TGTGCCATCAGTGAGTCGCAGCCGGGCACAGATACGCAGTATTTT.